The 32 T cell receptor beta chains in this list originate from one sample, sequenced in a study of Tregs in tolerant kidney transplant recipients. Clones were read by immunoSEQ multiplex PCR, and TCRdb kept only the in-frame ones, dropping some. This repertoire includes about 48,000 clones. This material consisted of CD4+ T cells from blood, taken before the transplant. These receptors all come from a human donor who received a combined kidney and bone marrow transplant.

The sequenced CDR3 bases are TGCGCCAGCAGCTTGCGGGCTAGCAGAGAGTCAGGGGAG. Translation gives CASSLRASRESGE. The full CDR3 is CASSLRASRESGELFF. The J gene is TRBJ2-2, the V gene TRBV5-1; perhaps TRBD2 as D (5 bases). The read gets to within 3 residues of the CDR3 end, and the germline J gene fills in the rest. Germline CDR1 is SGHRS and CDR2 is YFSETQ. The ends were cut back, 1 base at V and 8 bases at J, with 18 bases in the middle. The CDR3 is made up of 16 amino acids.

Notes on this clone: From the germline J gene comes the end of the CDR3, since the read stops 3 residues before it. The J gene is TRBJ2-3, the V gene TRBV7-2, with D hard to call. Germline V gene sequence: CDR1 SGHTA, CDR2 FQGNSA. This CDR3 contains 14 residues. Trimming took 5 bases from V and 0 from J, leaving 9 bases between them. The CDR3 protein is CASSAEVSTDTQYF. The CDR3 DNA, read in part, is TGTGCCAGCAGCGCCGAGGTGAGCACAGATACG.

To note about this clone: The read finishes 3 residues shy of the CDR3 end, and the germline J gene is used to complete it. The genes are TRBV18 and TRBJ2-7, with D perhaps TRBD2 (5 bases). Germline CDR1 is KGHSH and CDR2 is LQKENI. This CDR3 comprises 14 residues. V was pared by 0 bases and J by 3 bases, with 9 bases between. CDR3 in amino acids: CASSPPSGGYEQYF. Incomplete CDR3 DNA: TGTGCCAGCTCACCACCGAGCGGCGGCTACGAG.

About this clone itself: With the read ending 3 residues before the CDR3 end, the germline J gene is used to fill in that end. The genes are TRBV2 and TRBJ2-2; 13 bases align to TRBD2. Germline trimming cut 5 bases from V and 7 bases from J; bases unmatched to any gene: 4. This CDR3 has 15 residues. Germline V gene lookup returns CDR1 SNHLY and CDR2 FYNNEI. The CDR3 DNA, read in part, is TGTGCCAGCAGTCCGTGGACTAGCGGGAGCGGGGAG. Translation gives CASSPWTSGSGE. The whole CDR3 protein reads CASSPWTSGSGELFF.

Comment on this clone: The read ends 3 residues before the CDR3 terminus; that terminus is restored from the germline J gene. The rearrangement uses TRBV20-1 and TRBJ2-3, with a possible D match to TRBD2 (6 bases). V was pared by 6 bases and J by 3 bases, with 13 bases between. CDR1 is DFQATT, CDR2 SNEGSKA, per germline (reference sequence). This CDR3 spans 13 amino acids. CDR3: CSALRRGTDTQYF. Incomplete CDR3 DNA: TGCAGTGCCCTGAGGAGGGGAACAGATACG.

About this clone itself: From the germline J gene comes the end of the CDR3, since the read stops 3 residues before it. The V call is TRBV10-1, the J call TRBJ2-3; 9 bases match TRBD2. J lost 4 bases, V lost 0 bases, and 2 bases had no gene match. The CDR3 is 15 residues long. Germline V gene lookup returns CDR1 WNHNN and CDR2 SYGVQD (reference sequence). The sequenced part of the CDR3 DNA is TGCGCCAGCAGTGAGTCGCAGCGGGAGGCAGATACG. This encodes CASSESQREADT. The CDR3 in its entirety is CASSESQREADTQYF.

Note on this clone: The CDR3 end falls 3 residues outside the read, so it is completed with the germline J gene. V and J are TRBV7-2 and TRBJ2-4, with TRBD2 matching over 12 bases. Per the germline V gene, CDR1 is SGHTA and CDR2 is FQGNSA. Germline trimming cut 5 bases from V and 4 bases from J; bases unmatched to any gene: 3. CDR3 length: 15 amino acids. The CDR3 DNA, read in part, is TGTGCCAGCAGCCCCGGGACTAGCGGGAAAAACATT. It codes for CASSPGTSGKNI. The whole CDR3 is CASSPGTSGKNIQYF.

Concerning this clone: The CDR3 extends 3 residues past the end of the read, so its final part is completed from the germline J gene. This chain links TRBV30 with TRBJ2-4, with 9 bases that match TRBD1. In germline, CDR1 is GTSNPN, CDR2 SVGIG (reference sequence). V lost 0 bases and J lost 9; bases outside the gene matches: 9. The CDR3 is 15 amino acids. The CDR3 region is CAWSVRGDRDSIQYF. The covered CDR3 bases are TGTGCCTGGAGTGTAAGGGGGGACAGGGACAGCATT.

On this clone itself: The read comes to an end 3 residues before the CDR3 does, leaving the germline J gene to fill in the end. The chain links TRBV18 to TRBJ2-5; 7 bases fit TRBD2. J lost 1 base, V lost 2 bases, and 1 base had no gene match. The CDR3 sequence is 14 residues long. Per germline, CDR1 KGHSH and CDR2 LQKENI. CDR3 loop: CASSPAGAQETQYF. CDR3 DNA (partial): TGTGCCAGCTCACCAGCGGGAGCCCAAGAGACC.

Turning to this clone: Read coverage stops 3 residues before the CDR3 terminus; the germline J gene supplies the remainder. The V gene is TRBV11-2, the J gene TRBJ2-7; D is unresolved. Trimming took 1 base from V and 4 from J, leaving 5 bases between them. The CDR3 has 12 residues. CDR1 SGHAT and CDR2 FQNNGV come from the germline V gene. Incomplete CDR3 DNA: TGTGCCAGCAGCTTAGTTTATTACGAG. Translation: CASSLVYYE. The complete CDR3 sequence is CASSLVYYEQYF.

Partial CDR3 DNA: TGTGCCAGCTCACCTTCTAGGGGTAACACTGAA. It codes for CASSPSRGNTE. The CDR3 as a whole reads CASSPSRGNTEAFF. The chain uses TRBV18 and TRBJ1-1, with D perhaps TRBD1 (5 bases). Read coverage stops 3 residues before the CDR3 terminus; the germline J gene supplies the remainder. Germline V gives CDR1 KGHSH, CDR2 LQKENI. V gave up 3 bases and J gave up 2 bases, with 10 bases separating them. The CDR3 loop spans 14 amino acids.

Regarding this clone: The read ends 3 residues before the CDR3 terminus; that terminus is restored from the germline J gene. This chain links TRBV7-3 with TRBJ2-5, with 7 bases lining up with TRBD2. The V gene's germline CDR1 is SGHTA and CDR2 FQGTGA. J lost 5 bases, V lost 1 base, and 4 bases had no gene match. This CDR3 has 14 residues. The covered CDR3 bases are TGTGCCAGCAGCTTAATGGGGGGGGAGGAGACC. Translated: CASSLMGGEET. The CDR3 as a whole reads CASSLMGGEETQYF. The whole variable domain, filled in from reference TRBV7-3 and TRBJ2-5, reads GAGVSQTPSNKVTEKGKYVELRCDPISGHTALYWYRQSLGQGPEFLIYFQGTGAADDSGLPNDRFFAVRPEGSVSTLKIQRTERGDSAVYLCASSLMGGEETQYFGPGTRLLVL.

About this clone itself: The read stops 3 residues short of the end of the CDR3; the missing end is completed from the germline J gene. V usage is TRBV11-3 and J usage is TRBJ1-5; the D gene is possibly TRBD1 (6 bases). Per germline, CDR1 SGHNT and CDR2 YENEEA. V lost 2 bases, J lost 4 bases, and 9 bases lay in between. This CDR3 has 14 amino acids. The covered CDR3 bases are TGTGCCAGCAGCTTACGGGGGGCGAATCAGCCC. Amino acids: CASSLRGANQP. The CDR3 in its entirety is CASSLRGANQPQHF.

Note on this clone: The read is 3 residues too short to cover the CDR3 end, so that end is filled in from the germline J gene. The V call is TRBV6-2 or TRBV6-3, the J call TRBJ2-3, with D possibly being TRBD2 (5 bases). The CDR3 has 13 residues. Germline V gene sequence: CDR1 MNHEY, CDR2 SVGEGT. Trimming pared 6 bases from V and 7 bases from J, leaving 14 bases between. CDR3 DNA (partial): TGTGCCAGCAGCCACCGACTACCAAATACG. This encodes CASSHRLPNT. The full CDR3 protein reads CASSHRLPNTQYF.

A note on this clone: The DNA ends 3 residues before the CDR3 does, and the rest of the CDR3 is filled in from the germline J gene. The gene calls are TRBV5-1 and TRBJ2-3; 8 bases align to TRBD2. Per the germline V gene, CDR1 is SGHRS and CDR2 is YFSETQ. The CDR3 extends over 14 amino acids. V shed 7 bases, J shed 4 bases, and the junction held 8 bases outside the gene matches. The CDR3 spells CASGRAGDSDTQYF. CDR3 bases read: TGCGCCAGCGGGAGAGCGGGAGACTCAGATACG.

This clone is identified as medium-sized from frequency. The CDR3 end is not reached by the read, which stops 3 residues before it; the germline J gene fills it in. V usage is TRBV20-1 and J usage is TRBJ2-7; the D gene is possibly TRBD1 (5 bases). Trimming cost V 3 bases and J 2 bases, with 17 bases left between them. The CDR3 loop spans 15 amino acids. CDR1 is DFQATT, CDR2 SNEGSKA, per germline (reference sequence). CDR3 amino acids: CSARPTDILTYEQYF. The part of the CDR3 DNA that was read is TGCAGTGCTAGGCCGACAGACATCCTAACCTACGAG.

As concerns this clone: The CDR3 end is not reached by the read, which stops 3 residues before it; the germline J gene fills it in. The rearrangement joins TRBV2 to TRBJ2-7; possible D gene TRBD1, 6 bases. V was cut by 4 bases and J by 1 base, with 8 bases left in between. CDR1 is SNHLY, CDR2 FYNNEI, per germline. This CDR3 has 13 residues. The CDR3 bases that were read are TGTGCCAGCAGTGGGGACATTTCCTACGAG. It is translated as CASSGDISYE. The CDR3 reads in full as CASSGDISYEQYF.

Comment on this clone: The CDR3 extends 3 residues past the end of the read, so its final part is completed from the germline J gene. The chain employs TRBV20-1 and TRBJ2-1; 9 positions match TRBD1. Trimming took 2 bases from V and 8 from J; bases not matched to a gene: 10. The V gene's germline CDR1 is DFQATT and CDR2 SNEGSKA (reference sequence). There are 15 residues in the CDR3. The part of the CDR3 DNA that was read is TGCAGTGCTAGAAGACCGGCGACAGGGGGACATGAG. Translating it yields CSARRPATGGHE. The CDR3 as a whole reads CSARRPATGGHEQFF.

Notes on this clone: Coverage ceases 3 residues before the CDR3 finishes, and the germline J gene fills in the end. The chain employs TRBV7-9 and TRBJ2-7; 8 bases are shared with TRBD1. From germline, CDR1 is SEHNR and CDR2 FQNEAQ (reference sequence). J was trimmed by 5 bases and V by 3 bases; bases with no gene match: 6. The CDR3 is made up of 14 amino acids. The CDR3 spells CASSLGTGADEQYF. Incomplete CDR3 DNA: TGTGCCAGCAGCTTGGGGACAGGTGCCGACGAG.

A word on this clone: The read comes to an end 3 residues before the CDR3 does, leaving the germline J gene to fill in the end. The chain links TRBV20-1 to TRBJ1-2; 7 bases are a match to TRBD1. The CDR3 extends over 15 amino acids. The trim removed 0 bases at V and 2 bases at J, leaving 6 bases unmatched. Per the germline V gene, CDR1 is DFQATT and CDR2 is SNEGSKA (reference sequence). CDR3 loop: CSARERRGQNYGYTF. CDR3 DNA, as far as it was read: TGCAGTGCTAGAGAAAGAAGGGGGCAAAACTATGGC.

Of note for this clone: With the read ending 3 residues before the CDR3 end, the germline J gene is used to fill in that end. The chain links TRBV2 to TRBJ1-5; D uncertain. The CDR3 runs 14 residues. Trimming removed 7 bases at V and 8 bases at J, with 18 bases between. Germline V CDR1 and CDR2: SNHLY, FYNNEI. The sequenced CDR3 bases are TGTGCCAGCAACTCTCTGAGGGCCTCGGAGCCC. This encodes CASNSLRASEP. The CDR3 reads in full as CASNSLRASEPQHF.

Of note for this clone: The CDR3 is cut off 3 residues early in the read; its end comes from the germline J gene. V gene TRBV20-1 combines with J gene TRBJ1-2; D remains unclear. Trimming removed 3 bases from V and 3 bases from J, with 8 bases in between. The CDR3 sequence is 12 residues long. Germline CDR1 reads DFQATT; CDR2 reads SNEGSKA (reference sequence). Here the CDR3 reads CSASGGDYGYTF. The covered CDR3 bases are TGCAGTGCTAGTGGCGGCGACTATGGC.

As for this clone: The observed sequence ends 3 residues before the CDR3 terminus, with the missing tail filled in from the germline J gene. This chain joins TRBV2 and TRBJ2-7; the match to TRBD1 covers 7 bases. Per the germline V gene, CDR1 is SNHLY and CDR2 is FYNNEI. This CDR3 has 12 residues. Trimming at V came to 6 bases and at J to 5 bases, leaving 4 bases not matched to a gene. The CDR3 spells CASSRQGNEQYF. The part of the CDR3 DNA that was read is TGTGCCAGCAGCCGACAGGGAAACGAG.

A remark on this clone: The CDR3 goes on 3 residues after the read ends, and that part is filled in from the germline J gene. The chain joins TRBV20-1 to TRBJ2-5; D is unclear. Germline V gives CDR1 DFQATT, CDR2 SNEGSKA (reference sequence). This CDR3 comprises 14 residues. V gave up 6 bases and J gave up 2 bases, with 16 bases separating them. The sequenced part of the CDR3 DNA is TGCAGTGCCGCGAAGCCAGGAGAACAAGAGACC. It translates to CSAAKPGEQET. The full CDR3 reads CSAAKPGEQETQYF.

According to its frequency, this clone is medium-sized. Read data end 3 residues before the CDR3 end; the end is taken from the germline J gene. This chain uses TRBV5-1 with TRBJ2-1; 10 nucleotides match TRBD2. The CDR3 has 16 amino acids. V shed 0 bases and J 7 bases; nucleotides not matched to a gene: 7. CDR1 and CDR2 (germline): SGHRS, YFSETQ. CDR3 amino acids: CASSLVGLAGGNEQFF. The CDR3 DNA, read in part, is TGCGCCAGCAGCTTGGTTGGGTTAGCGGGAGGAAATGAG.

A remark on this clone: The DNA ends 3 residues before the CDR3 does, and the rest of the CDR3 is filled in from the germline J gene. The V gene is TRBV2, the J gene TRBJ2-5; 7 nucleotides match TRBD2. The trim removed 4 bases at V and 5 bases at J, leaving 10 bases unmatched. The CDR3 is 15 amino acids. CDR1 and CDR2 (germline): SNHLY, FYNNEI. The chain's CDR3 is CASSVVAGRAETQYF. The DNA read from the CDR3 is TGTGCCAGCAGTGTGGTGGCAGGGAGGGCGGAGACC.

About this clone itself: The CDR3 end lies 3 residues beyond the end of the read and is filled in from the germline J gene. This chain links TRBV5-1 with TRBJ2-3, with TRBD2 identical over 7 bases. Germline loops: CDR1 SGHRS, CDR2 YFSETQ. CDR3 size: 17 residues. With 1 base clipped from V and 0 bases from J, the junction kept 8 bases outside the gene matches. The sequenced part of the CDR3 DNA is TGCGCCAGCAGCTTGAGAGGGCTAGCGGCTAGCACAGATACG. It yields the protein CASSLRGLAASTDT. The entire CDR3 is CASSLRGLAASTDTQYF.

Of note for this clone: The read ends 3 residues before the CDR3 terminus; that terminus is restored from the germline J gene. V gene TRBV29-1 combines with J gene TRBJ2-1; TRBD1 aligns across 7 bases. CDR3 length: 13 amino acids. Germline V gives CDR1 SQVTM, CDR2 ANQGSEA. After removal of 3 bases from V and 6 bases from J, the junction contained 5 bases not matched to a gene. The CDR3 loop is CSVDPRGFNEQFF. The part of the CDR3 DNA that was read is TGCAGCGTTGATCCCAGGGGGTTCAATGAG.

Points on this clone: From the germline J gene comes the end of the CDR3, since the read stops 3 residues before it. The V and J genes are TRBV2 and TRBJ2-3, with D perhaps matching TRBD2 (6 bases). Trimming cost V 2 bases and J 6 bases, with 24 bases left between them. This CDR3 has 18 residues. From germline, CDR1 is SNHLY and CDR2 FYNNEI. The CDR3: CASSEWDLATLRADTQYF. The DNA read from the CDR3 is TGTGCCAGCAGTGAATGGGACTTAGCGACACTTCGGGCGGATACG.

Regarding this clone: The CDR3 goes on 3 residues after the read ends, and that part is filled in from the germline J gene. J is TRBJ1-4 and V is TRBV7-9; 11 bases agree with TRBD1. V lost 4 bases, J lost 7 bases, and 2 bases stayed unmatched. The V gene's germline CDR1 is SEHNR and CDR2 FQNEAQ (reference sequence). This CDR3 has 14 amino acids. The part of the CDR3 DNA that was read is TGTGCCAGCAGCTGGGGACAGGGGGGTGAAAAA. It specifies CASSWGQGGEK. The CDR3 reads in full as CASSWGQGGEKLFF.

Notes on this clone: The CDR3 goes on 3 residues after the read ends, and that part is filled in from the germline J gene. This chain connects TRBV20-1 to TRBJ2-1; D might be TRBD1 (6 bases). This CDR3 spans 14 amino acids. Trimming cost V 4 bases and J 4 bases, with 14 bases left between them. Germline V lookup: CDR1 DFQATT, CDR2 SNEGSKA (reference sequence). The chain's CDR3 is CSAKFGQNYNEQFF. The sequenced part of the CDR3 DNA is TGCAGTGCTAAATTCGGACAGAATTACAATGAG.

Turning to this clone: The read falls 3 residues short of the CDR3 end, and the missing part is taken from the germline J gene. V and J are TRBV15 and TRBJ2-1; 7 bases fit TRBD1. The germline gives CDR1 LNHNV, CDR2 YYDKDF (reference sequence). V was clipped by 0 bases and J by 4 bases; unmatched bases: 6. CDR3 length: 16 residues. CDR3 DNA (partial): TGTGCCACCAGCAGAGATCTCGGGACAGCATACAATGAG. Its translation is CATSRDLGTAYNE. The entire CDR3 sequence reads CATSRDLGTAYNEQFF. The whole variable domain, filled in from reference TRBV15 and TRBJ2-1, reads DAMVIQNPRYQVTQFGKPVTLSCSQTLNHNVMYWYQQKSSQAPKLLFHYYDKDFNNEADTPDNFQSRRPNTSFCFLDIRSPGLGDTAMYLCATSRDLGTAYNEQFFGPGTRLTVL.